This TCR beta chain was captured by sequencing in a study of cytomegalovirus exposure and HLA in healthy donors. On the study more broadly: It was reported in a later analysis that the same platform had been used for the roughly 110 validation repertoires as for the approximately 670 first-cohort repertoires.

Assay: immunoSEQ multiplex PCR; the TCRdb copy retains only in-frame clones and omits some. The profile covers 50,000 to 65,000 clones, with approximately 92% appearing a single time and over 12% taken by the ten largest. This CDR3 has 17 amino acids. The trim removed 3 bases at V and 4 bases at J, leaving 10 bases unmatched. Per germline, CDR1 MNHNS and CDR2 SASEGT. Concerning this clone itself: Antigen unknown.

The donors were members of the approximately 130-subject validation cohort (separate from the approximately 670-subject first cohort). Findings and caveats of the study: Testing in vitro showed a few CMV-associated chains specific for CMV antigens. Cytomegalovirus association was listed for 164 TCR beta chains.

This chain connects TRBV6-1 to TRBJ2-7; 12 bases fit TRBD2. The sample comprised PBMCs. The TCR comes from a woman under 30 in good health and CMV-seronegative. The CDR3: CASSDTLASGGAYEQYF. CDR3 DNA: TGTGCCAGCAGTGACACACTCGCTAGCGGGGGGGCATACGAGCAGTACTTC.